This T cell receptor (beta chain) stems from a study of blood T cell repertoires in COVID-19 (dated by TCRdb to 2020 to 2021). Broadly, across the study: Samples covering the acute and convalescent phases of COVID-19 were provided by collaborators in the United States, Italy and Spain. The repertoires were released in a freely available public database meant as a resource for research on the immune response to SARS-CoV-2. Samples came from the ongoing ImmuneRACE study (first 160 participants) plus 1,254 subjects from 6 global collaborators. Deeply sampled blood TCRbeta repertoires from subjects exposed to, actively infected with, or recovered from COVID-19 were included in the dataset. The prospective study material was composed of cDNA or gDNA derived from T cells, B-cell-depleted T cells, or PBMCs. Where available, HLA class I and class II types were obtained from metadata supplied by the sample provider rather than from assay-based typing. Sample metadata almost always included a de-identified subject ID, COVID-19 status, age in years and sex. What the research found in general, with its limitations: How much clinical and demographic metadata was included differed by source and by participant, and the metadata was provided uncurated.

One collaborating source in Seattle enrolled patients during active infection and followed them longitudinally through the course of disease. Collaborating institutions collected whole blood in K2EDTA tubes following their own protocols. For TCRbeta analysis, collaborators shipped samples in one of three forms: frozen whole blood, isolated PBMCs, or DNA extracted from either of those sample types. Spanning cysteine to phenylalanine, the CDR3 consists of 14 amino acids. Only the CDR3 part of the read is kept: 42 bases, read in frame from the first base. The germline V gene (reference sequence) provides CDR1 SGHKS and CDR2 YYEKEE. The junction carries 10 bases between V and J, which are trimmed by 0 bases and 4 bases respectively. TCRbeta CDR3 regions were amplified from genomic DNA using the immunoSEQ Assay, a bias-controlled multiplex PCR. In the source study's methods: Nucleated cell counts per sample were estimated from amplification of reference gene primers within the assay. To quantify the absolute abundance of each unique TCRbeta CDR3 rearrangement, sequence reads were collapsed and filtered. For each sample, productive Simpson clonality was calculated as the square root of Simpson's diversity index over productive rearrangements. The clones in this table, taken by TCRdb from immuneACCESS, are in-frame only. Not every clone is retained; where verified, under half of the shortfall comes from an unresolved V gene, and the cause of the rest is unknown. The V and J calls and the clone size are those of that table, but D and trimming were determined from the DNA. For this sample there are a few hundred thousand clones; 85% to 90% appear just once. The ten largest make up just under 6.5% of the sample.

Worth noting for this clone: Its antigen remains undetermined. No much larger clone exists at a distance of one base, and base qualities are not known.

Sample: peripheral blood. This TCR was sampled from a woman between 45 and 60 years old with COVID-19, enrolled during active disease. The receptor chain draws on TRBV5-5 and TRBJ1-2, with the D gene uncertain. The bases read TGTGCCAGCAGCTTGGACCCGGCGGGCTATGGCTACACCTTC. This is translated as CASSLDPAGYGYTF.